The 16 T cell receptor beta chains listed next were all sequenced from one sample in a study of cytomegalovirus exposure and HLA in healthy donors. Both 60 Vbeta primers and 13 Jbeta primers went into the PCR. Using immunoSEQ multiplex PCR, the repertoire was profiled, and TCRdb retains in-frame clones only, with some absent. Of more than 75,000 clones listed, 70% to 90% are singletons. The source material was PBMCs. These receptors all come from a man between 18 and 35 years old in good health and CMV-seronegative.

The CDR3 DNA reads TGTGCCAGCAGCTTCACGCCAGTATCAGATACGCAGTATTTT. Its protein is CASSFTPVSDTQYF. The V call is TRBV7-2, the J call TRBJ2-3, with D unresolved. The CDR3 covers 14 residues. Trimming cost V 3 bases and J 4 bases, with 11 bases left between them. Germline-derived CDR1 and CDR2 are SGHTA and FQGNSA.

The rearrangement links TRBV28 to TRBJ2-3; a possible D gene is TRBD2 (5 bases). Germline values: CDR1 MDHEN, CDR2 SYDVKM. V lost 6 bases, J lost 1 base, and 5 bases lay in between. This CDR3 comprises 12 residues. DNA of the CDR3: TGTGCCAGCAGCGGGGGCACAGATACGCAGTATTTT. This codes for CASSGGTDTQYF. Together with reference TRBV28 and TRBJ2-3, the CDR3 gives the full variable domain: DVKVTQSSRYLVKRTGEKVFLECVQDMDHENMFWYRQDPGLGLRLIYFSYDVKMKEKGDIPEGYSVSREKKERFSLILESASTNQTSMYLCASSGGTDTQYFGPGTRLTVL.

The CDR3 here is CASQRQGAPSYGYTF. The CDR3 nucleotides read TGTGCCAGCCAACGACAGGGGGCGCCTAGCTATGGCTACACCTTC. This sequence joins TRBV21-1 and TRBJ1-2; the D call TRBD1 from the table was never checked on the DNA. TRBV21-1 is flagged as a pseudogene. The CDR3 spans 15 residues.

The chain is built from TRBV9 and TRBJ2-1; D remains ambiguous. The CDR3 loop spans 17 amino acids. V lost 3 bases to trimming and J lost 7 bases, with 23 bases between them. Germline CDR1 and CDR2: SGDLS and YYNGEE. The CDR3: CASSEKHRFRFGNEQFF. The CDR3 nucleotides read TGTGCCAGCAGCGAGAAGCACCGATTTCGCTTCGGTAATGAGCAGTTCTTC.

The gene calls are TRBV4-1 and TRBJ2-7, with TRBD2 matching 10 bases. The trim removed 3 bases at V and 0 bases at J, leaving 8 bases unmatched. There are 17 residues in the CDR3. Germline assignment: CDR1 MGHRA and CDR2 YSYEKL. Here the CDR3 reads CASSHPPGTSASYEQYF. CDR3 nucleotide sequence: TGCGCCAGCAGCCACCCACCCGGGACTAGCGCCTCCTACGAGCAGTACTTC.

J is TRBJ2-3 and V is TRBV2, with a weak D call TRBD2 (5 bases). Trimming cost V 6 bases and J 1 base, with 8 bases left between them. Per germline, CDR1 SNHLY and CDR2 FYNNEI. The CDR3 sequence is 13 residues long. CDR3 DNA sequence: TGTGCCAGCAGCCTAGCTGGCACAGATACGCAGTATTTT. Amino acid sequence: CASSLAGTDTQYF.

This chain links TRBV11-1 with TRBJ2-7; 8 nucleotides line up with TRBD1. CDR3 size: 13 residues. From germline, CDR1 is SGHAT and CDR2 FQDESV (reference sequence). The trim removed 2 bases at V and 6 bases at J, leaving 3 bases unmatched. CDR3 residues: CASSLNRGTEQYF. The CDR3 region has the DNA TGTGCCAGCAGCTTAAACAGGGGGACCGAGCAGTACTTC.

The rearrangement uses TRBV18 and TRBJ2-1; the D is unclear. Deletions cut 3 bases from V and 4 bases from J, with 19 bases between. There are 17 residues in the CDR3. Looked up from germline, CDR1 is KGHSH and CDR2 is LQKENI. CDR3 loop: CASSPTNPKLSYNEQFF. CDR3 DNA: TGTGCCAGCTCACCCACCAATCCCAAGTTGAGTTACAATGAGCAGTTCTTC.

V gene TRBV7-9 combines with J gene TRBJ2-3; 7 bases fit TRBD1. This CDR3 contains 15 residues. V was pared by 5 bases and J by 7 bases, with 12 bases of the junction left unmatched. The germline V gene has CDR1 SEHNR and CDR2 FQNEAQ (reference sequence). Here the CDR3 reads CASSPQTGRVHTQYF. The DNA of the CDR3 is TGTGCCAGCAGCCCCCAGACAGGGCGGGTACATACGCAGTATTTT. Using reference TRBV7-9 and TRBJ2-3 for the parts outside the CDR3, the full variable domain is DTGVSQNPRHKITKRGQNVTFRCDPISEHNRLYWYRQTLGQGPEFLTYFQNEAQLEKSRLLSDRFSAERPKGSFSTLEIQRTEQGDSAMYLCASSPQTGRVHTQYFGPGTRLTVL.

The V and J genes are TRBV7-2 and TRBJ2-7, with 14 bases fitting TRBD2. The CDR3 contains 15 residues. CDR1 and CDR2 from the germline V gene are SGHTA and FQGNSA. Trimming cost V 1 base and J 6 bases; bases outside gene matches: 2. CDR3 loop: CASSLGGLAGVEQYF. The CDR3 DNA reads TGTGCCAGCAGCTTAGGGGGACTAGCGGGAGTCGAGCAGTACTTC.

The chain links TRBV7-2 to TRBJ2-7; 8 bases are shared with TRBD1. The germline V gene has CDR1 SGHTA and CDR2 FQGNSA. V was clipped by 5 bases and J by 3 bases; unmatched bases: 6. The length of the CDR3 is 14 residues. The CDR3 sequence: CASSPGQGGYEQYF. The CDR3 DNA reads TGTGCCAGCAGCCCCGGACAGGGCGGCTACGAGCAGTACTTC.

The CDR3 spells CASSTGQGVSPLHF. The CDR3 nucleotides read TGCGCCAGCAGCACGGGACAGGGGGTGTCACCCCTCCACTTT. V is TRBV5-1 and J is TRBJ1-6, with 11 bases matching TRBD1. CDR1 is SGHRS, CDR2 YFSETQ, per germline. V dropped 4 bases and J dropped 10; count of bases not matched to a gene: 4. The CDR3 length is 14 residues.

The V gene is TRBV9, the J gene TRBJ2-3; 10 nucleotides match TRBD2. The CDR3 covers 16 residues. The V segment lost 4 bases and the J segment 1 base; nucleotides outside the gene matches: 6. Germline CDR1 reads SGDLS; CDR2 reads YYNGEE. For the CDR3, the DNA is TGTGCCAGCAGCCCAGAAAGCGGGAGGGGCACAGATACGCAGTATTTT. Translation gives CASSPESGRGTDTQYF.

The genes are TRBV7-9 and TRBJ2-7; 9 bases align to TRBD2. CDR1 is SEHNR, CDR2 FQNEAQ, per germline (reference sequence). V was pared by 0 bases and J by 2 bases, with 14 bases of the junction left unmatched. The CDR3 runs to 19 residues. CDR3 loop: CASSLAVSGRPPNPYEQYF. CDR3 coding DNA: TGTGCCAGCAGCTTAGCGGTCAGCGGGAGGCCCCCCAACCCCTACGAGCAGTACTTC.

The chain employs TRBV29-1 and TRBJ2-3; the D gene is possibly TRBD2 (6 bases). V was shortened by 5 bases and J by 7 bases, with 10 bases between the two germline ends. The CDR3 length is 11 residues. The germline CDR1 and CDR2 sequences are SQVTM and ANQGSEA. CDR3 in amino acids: CSVRELNTQYF. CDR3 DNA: TGCAGCGTTCGGGAGCTGAATACGCAGTATTTT.

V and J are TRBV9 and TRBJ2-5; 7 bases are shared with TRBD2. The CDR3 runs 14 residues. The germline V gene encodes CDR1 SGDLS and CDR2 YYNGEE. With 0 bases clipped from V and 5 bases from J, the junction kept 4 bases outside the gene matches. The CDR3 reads CASSVEPGRETQYF. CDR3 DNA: TGTGCCAGCAGCGTAGAACCCGGGAGGGAGACCCAGTACTTC. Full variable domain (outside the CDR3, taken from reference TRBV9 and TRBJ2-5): DSGVTQTPKHLITATGQRVTLRCSPRSGDLSVYWYQQSLDQGLQFLIQYYNGEERAKGNILERFSAQQFPDLHSELNLSSLELGDSALYFCASSVEPGRETQYFGPGTRLLVL.